Here is one T cell receptor (beta chain) with its context. The data belong to a study of shared T cell receptors in the human thymus. This table comes from immunoSEQ multiplex PCR, and its TCRdb copy is limited to in-frame clones, with some not included. The sample carries 650,000 to 950,000 clones, 70% to 90% recorded once. The sample was also reused in another study, on human thymus T cells. That study reports: Having surgery to correct congenital heart defects, healthy Finnish infants acted as the donors. Thymic samples were excised during corrective heart operations. Thymic and blood repertoires appeared to show biased V and J gene usage. Related research described thymic repertoires that were highly overlapping among unrelated individuals.

This clonotype originated in a girl under two years old with a congenital heart defect. Sequenced material: thymocytes.

DNA for the CDR3: TGTGCCAGCAGCCCCGACAGCGACAATCAGCCCCAGCATTTT. Its translation is CASSPDSDNQPQHF. The rearrangement uses TRBV4-2 and TRBJ1-5; tentative D call: TRBD1 (5 bases). The V end was cut by 4 bases, the J end by 3 bases, with 10 bases between. The CDR3 has 14 amino acids. Germline-derived CDR1 and CDR2 are LGHNA and YNFKEQ.